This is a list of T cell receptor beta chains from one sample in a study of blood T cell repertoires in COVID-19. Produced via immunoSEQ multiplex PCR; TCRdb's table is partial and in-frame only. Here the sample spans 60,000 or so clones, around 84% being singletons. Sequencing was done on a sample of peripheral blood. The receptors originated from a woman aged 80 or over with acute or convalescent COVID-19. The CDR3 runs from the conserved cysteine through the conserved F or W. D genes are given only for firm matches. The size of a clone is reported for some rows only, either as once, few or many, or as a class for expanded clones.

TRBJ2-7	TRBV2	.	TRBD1	CASSSPGQIAYEQYF	TGTGCCAGCTCCTCCCCGGGACAGATAGCCTACGAGCAGTACTTC
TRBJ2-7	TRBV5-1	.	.	CASSLARGDNEQYF	TGCGCCAGCAGCTTGGCCAGGGGTGACAACGAGCAGTACTTC
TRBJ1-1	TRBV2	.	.	CASTPTGNTEAFF	TGTGCCAGCACCCCGACGGGGAACACTGAAGCTTTCTTT
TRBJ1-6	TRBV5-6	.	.	CASREWGVSAYSPLHF	TGTGCCAGCAGGGAGTGGGGGGTAAGCGCATATTCACCCCTCCACTTT
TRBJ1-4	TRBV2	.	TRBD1	CASRRDRGREEKLFF	TGTGCCAGCAGGAGGGACAGGGGGCGGGAGGAAAAACTGTTTTTT
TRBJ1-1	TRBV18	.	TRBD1	CASSPLQGRGDTEAFF	TGTGCCAGCTCACCCCTACAGGGGCGGGGGGACACTGAAGCTTTCTTT
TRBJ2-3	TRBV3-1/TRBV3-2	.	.	CASSRGFSTDTQYF	TGTGCCAGCAGCCGAGGGTTCAGCACAGATACGCAGTATTTT
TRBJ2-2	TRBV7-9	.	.	CASSVRSLASTGELFF	TGTGCCAGCAGCGTCCGGAGCCTAGCGTCTACCGGGGAGCTGTTTTTT
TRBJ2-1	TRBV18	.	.	CASSIMSSSYNEQFF	TGTGCCAGCTCGATTATGAGTAGCTCCTACAATGAGCAGTTCTTC
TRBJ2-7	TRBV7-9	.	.	CASSSLTSSYEQYF	TGTGCCAGCAGCTCCCTGACAAGCTCCTACGAGCAGTACTTC
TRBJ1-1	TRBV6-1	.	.	CASSEGGKNTEAFF	TGTGCCAGCAGTGAAGGGGGCAAGAACACTGAAGCTTTCTTT
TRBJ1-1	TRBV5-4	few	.	CASSAATGTEAFF	TGTGCCAGCAGCGCTGCCACGGGCACTGAAGCTTTCTTT
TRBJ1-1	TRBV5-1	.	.	CASSSDSSMNTEAFF	TGCGCCAGCAGCTCAGACAGTTCTATGAACACTGAAGCTTTCTTT
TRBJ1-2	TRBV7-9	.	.	CASSPKEGGYTF	TGTGCCAGCAGCCCCAAAGAGGGTGGCTACACCTTC
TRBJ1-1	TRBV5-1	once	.	CASSPGNMNTEAFF	TGCGCCAGCAGCCCAGGGAACATGAACACTGAAGCTTTCTTT
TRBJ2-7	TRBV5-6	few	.	CASSLVGVFEQYF	TGTGCCAGCAGCCTTGTGGGAGTGTTCGAGCAGTACTTC
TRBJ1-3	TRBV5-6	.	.	CASSGYQGTGNTIYF	TGTGCCAGCAGCGGCTATCAGGGGACTGGAAACACCATATATTTT
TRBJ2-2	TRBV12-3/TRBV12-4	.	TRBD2	CAINGGGTGELFF	TGTGCCATTAACGGGGGGGGCACCGGGGAGCTGTTTTTT
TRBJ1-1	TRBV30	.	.	CAWSQGTEAFF	TGTGCCTGGAGCCAAGGGACAGAAGCTTTCTTT
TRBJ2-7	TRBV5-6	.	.	CASSLVSYEQYF	TGTGCCAGCAGCTTGGTTAGTTACGAGCAGTACTTC
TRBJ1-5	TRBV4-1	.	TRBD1	CASSQVGGGQPQHF	TGCGCCAGCAGCCAAGTAGGGGGCGGTCAGCCCCAGCATTTT
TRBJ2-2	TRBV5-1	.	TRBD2	CASSLVAGDLTGELFF	TGCGCCAGCAGCTTGGTAGCGGGGGACTTGACCGGGGAGCTGTTTTTT
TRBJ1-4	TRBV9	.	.	CASSVGRGGAISEKLFF	TGTGCCAGCAGCGTAGGGAGGGGAGGCGCAATTAGTGAAAAACTGTTTTTT
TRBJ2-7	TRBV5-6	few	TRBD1	CASSPGQGRYEQYF	TGTGCCAGCAGCCCGGGACAGGGTCGCTACGAGCAGTACTTC
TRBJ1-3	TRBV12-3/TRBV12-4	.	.	CASSNSAGNTIYF	TGTGCCAGCAGTAATTCGGCTGGAAACACCATATATTTT
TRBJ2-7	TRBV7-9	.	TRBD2	CASSQATSGPYEQYF	TGTGCCAGCAGCCAGGCGACTAGCGGTCCCTACGAGCAGTACTTC
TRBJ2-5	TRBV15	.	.	CATSRDRAGVETQYF	TGTGCCACCAGCAGAGATAGGGCAGGGGTCGAGACCCAGTACTTC
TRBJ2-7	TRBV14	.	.	CASSQTAYEQYF	TGTGCCAGCAGCCAGACAGCTTACGAGCAGTACTTC
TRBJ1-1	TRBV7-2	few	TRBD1	CASSLDRGRTEAFF	TGTGCCAGCAGCTTAGACAGGGGGCGGACTGAAGCTTTCTTT
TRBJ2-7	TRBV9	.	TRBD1	CASSAAGTGGKDEQYF	TGTGCCAGCAGCGCAGCAGGGACAGGGGGAAAGGACGAGCAGTACTTC
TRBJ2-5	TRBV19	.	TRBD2	CASQTSGGTPGTQYF	TGTGCCAGTCAGACTAGCGGGGGCACCCCAGGGACCCAGTACTTC
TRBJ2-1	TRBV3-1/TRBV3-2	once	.	CASSQDINEQFF	TGTGCCAGCAGCCAAGATATCAATGAGCAGTTCTTC
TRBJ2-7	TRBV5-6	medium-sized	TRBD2	CASSLAPAGGGEQYF	TGTGCCAGCAGCTTGGCCCCTGCGGGGGGTGGCGAGCAGTACTTC
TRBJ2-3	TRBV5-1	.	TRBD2	CASSLAGGKSTDTQYF	TGCGCCAGCAGCTTAGCGGGGGGGAAGAGCACAGATACGCAGTATTTT
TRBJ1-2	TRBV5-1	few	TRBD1	CASSPGTGDGYTF	TGCGCCAGCAGCCCCGGGACAGGGGATGGCTACACCTTC
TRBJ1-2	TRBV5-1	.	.	CASSLTPGPNNYGYTF	TGCGCCAGCAGCTTGACCCCAGGGCCTAATAACTATGGCTACACCTTC
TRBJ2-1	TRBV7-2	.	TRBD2	CASSQGLAGASGYNEQFF	TGTGCCAGCAGCCAGGGACTAGCGGGGGCCTCAGGGTACAATGAGCAGTTCTTC
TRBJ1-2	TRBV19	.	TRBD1	CASSIRTGFGYTF	TGTGCCAGTAGTATCCGGACAGGGTTTGGCTACACCTTC
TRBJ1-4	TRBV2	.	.	CASSRQATSIEKLFF	TGTGCCAGCAGCAGACAGGCTACCTCGATTGAAAAACTGTTTTTT
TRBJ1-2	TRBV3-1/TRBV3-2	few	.	CASSQRQISYGYTF	TGTGCCAGCAGCCAGAGACAGATTTCCTATGGCTACACCTTC
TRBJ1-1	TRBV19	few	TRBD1	CASRDRAMNTEAFF	TGTGCCAGTAGAGACAGGGCGATGAACACTGAAGCTTTCTTT
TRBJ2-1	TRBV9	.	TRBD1	CASSVGGRDGTGEQFF	TGTGCCAGCAGCGTAGGAGGCAGGGATGGGACAGGTGAGCAGTTCTTC